The rows below give T cell receptor beta chains drawn from one sample of a study of Ad26.COV2.S vaccination and SARS-CoV-2 variants. TCRdb keeps only in-frame clones here, not all; method: immunoSEQ multiplex PCR. The data hold roughly 500,000 clones, with 89% observed a single time. Here the sequenced sample was peripheral blood, taken in a trial of Ad26.COV2.S vaccine versus placebo. Source of these receptors: a person between 18 and 60 years old who received the Ad26.COV2.S COVID-19 vaccine or a placebo. CDR3s include the opening cysteine and the closing phenylalanine or tryptophan. The D gene is left open where the match is weak. Clone sizes are given selectively: once, few, many, or a class where the clone is expanded.

CDR3 protein,CDR3 DNA,J gene,V gene,D gene,clone size
CARGVGANTGELFF,TGTGCCCGCGGGGTAGGAGCTAACACCGGGGAGCTGTTTTTT,TRBJ2-2,TRBV9,.,.
CASSPQVNTEAFF,TGTGCCAGCAGTCCACAGGTGAACACTGAAGCTTTCTTT,TRBJ1-1,TRBV12-3/TRBV12-4,.,.
CASTPFLLGSGNTIYF,TGTGCCAGCACCCCCTTTCTCTTGGGCTCTGGAAACACCATATATTTT,TRBJ1-3,TRBV6-2/TRBV6-3,.,.
CASSPQGGHEQYF,TGTGCCAGCAGTCCCCAGGGGGGACACGAGCAGTACTTC,TRBJ2-7,TRBV6-6,.,once
CAFYYDTIYF,TGTGCCTTTTACTATGACACCATATATTTT,TRBJ1-3,TRBV2,.,.
CASSNYRGAVGYTF,TGTGCCAGCAGTAACTACAGGGGGGCCGTTGGCTACACCTTC,TRBJ1-2,TRBV6-5,TRBD1,.
CASTNSGTVNYGYTF,TGTGCCAGCACAAATTCCGGGACGGTAAACTATGGCTACACCTTC,TRBJ1-2,TRBV25-1,.,.
CASSPFGQGNNSPLHF,TGTGCCAGCTCACCATTTGGGCAGGGTAACAATTCACCCCTCCACTTT,TRBJ1-6,TRBV18,.,once
CASSYGQGRAFF,TGTGCCAGCAGCTACGGACAGGGAAGGGCTTTCTTT,TRBJ1-1,TRBV7-9,TRBD1,.
CATSDFRQARNEQFF,TGTGCCACCAGTGATTTCCGGCAGGCTAGGAATGAGCAGTTCTTC,TRBJ2-1,TRBV24-1,.,.
CATSEGEKGHEKLFF,TGTGCCACCAGTGAAGGGGAAAAAGGACATGAAAAACTGTTTTTT,TRBJ1-4,TRBV24-1,.,once
CASSPLQPRSTDTQYF,TGTGCCAGCTCACCACTCCAACCCCGTAGCACAGATACGCAGTATTTT,TRBJ2-3,TRBV18,.,.
CASSLLGQNHRQVTGELFF,TGTGCCAGCAGCTTATTAGGACAGAACCATCGCCAAGTCACCGGGGAGCTGTTTTTT,TRBJ2-2,TRBV13,.,.
CASSESFSGNTDTQYF,TGTGCCAGCAGTGAATCCTTCAGCGGAAACACAGATACGCAGTATTTT,TRBJ2-3,TRBV6-4,.,.
CASSTQTGQEQFF,TGTGCCAGCAGCACCCAGACGGGACAGGAGCAGTTCTTC,TRBJ2-1,TRBV11-3,TRBD1,.
CSVEPGNTGELFF,TGCAGCGTTGAGCCAGGGAACACCGGGGAGCTGTTTTTT,TRBJ2-2,TRBV29-1,.,.
CASSDQYRVWTNYGYTF,TGTGCCAGCAGCGATCAATACAGGGTGTGGACTAACTATGGCTACACCTTC,TRBJ1-2,TRBV7-2,.,.
CASSLEGPPTYEQYF,TGCGCCAGCAGCTTGGAGGGGCCTCCAACCTACGAGCAGTACTTC,TRBJ2-7,TRBV5-1,.,.
CASSWQTGEQYF,TGTGCCAGCAGTTGGCAGACAGGGGAGCAGTACTTC,TRBJ2-7,TRBV6-5,TRBD1,.
CASSLDPDDTQYF,TGTGCCAGCAGCTTAGACCCGGACGATACGCAGTATTTT,TRBJ2-3,TRBV7-3,.,.
CASSQEGGEGGNQPQHF,TGCGCCAGCAGCCAAGAAGGTGGAGAGGGAGGGAATCAGCCCCAGCATTTT,TRBJ1-5,TRBV4-1,.,.
CASSLGFLLQETQYF,TGCGCCAGCAGCTTGGGGTTCTTACTCCAAGAGACCCAGTACTTC,TRBJ2-5,TRBV5-1,.,.
CASSQRGQTNEKLFF,TGTGCCAGCAGCCAAAGAGGACAGACTAATGAAAAACTGTTTTTT,TRBJ1-4,TRBV4-2,.,.
CASSQETGGDTQYF,TGTGCCAGCTCACAGGAGACAGGGGGAGATACGCAGTATTTT,TRBJ2-3,TRBV18,TRBD1,.